This T cell receptor (beta chain) originates from a study of cytomegalovirus exposure and HLA in healthy donors. Assay: immunoSEQ multiplex PCR; the TCRdb copy retains only in-frame clones and omits some. The sample yields 40,000 to 60,000 clones, 94% seen once. The length of the CDR3 is 13 residues. Per the germline V gene, CDR1 is ENHRY and CDR2 is SYGVKD. Trimming pared 2 bases from V and 4 bases from J, leaving 6 bases between. V usage is TRBV10-3 and J usage is TRBJ1-3; D is ambiguous. Sequenced sample: PBMCs. This TCR was recovered from a woman aged 18 to 35 in good health and CMV-seropositive. As DNA, the CDR3 is TGTGCCATCAGTGAGCTGCAGGGAAACACCATATATTTT. It specifies CAISELQGNTIYF.